Sequencing of this TCR beta chain was carried out in a study of OX40 agonist ivuxolimab in advanced cancers. Turning to the study itself: Patients were dosed with the agonistic anti-OX40 (CD134) antibody ivuxolimab. Broader study findings: At 0.1 to 3.0 mg/kg and by week 6, clonal expansion occurred in CD4+ and CD8+ blood T cells.

The protocol was immunoSEQ multiplex PCR, while the TCRdb copy is restricted to in-frame clones and leaves out a portion. The sample has roughly 60,000 clones, roughly 84% seen once. About this clone itself: What it binds is not known.

Sequencing used CD4+ or CD8+ T cells sorted from blood, obtained in a trial of the OX40 agonist ivuxolimab. This clonotype was sampled from an adult with an advanced solid tumor such as melanoma, head and neck, liver or kidney cancer.

The CDR3: CSVVEGEVNTEAFF. The CDR3 nucleotides read TGCAGCGTTGTTGAGGGGGAGGTGAACACTGAAGCTTTCTTT. The chain couples TRBV29-1 to TRBJ1-1; D is possibly TRBD1 (6 bases). The CDR3 loop spans 14 amino acids. In germline, CDR1 is SQVTM, CDR2 ANQGSEA. Trimming left V 4 bases short and J 0 bases short, with 12 bases between.